This TCR beta chain was identified during a study of shared T cell receptors in the human thymus. This clone appeared a few times. The repertoire was sequenced with immunoSEQ multiplex PCR; TCRdb's copy has only in-frame clones and lacks some. The profile shows roughly 410,000 clones, over 90% of them singletons. Trimming took 0 bases from V and 1 from J, leaving 13 bases between them. The CDR3 loop spans 16 amino acids. Germline CDR1 reads GTSNPN; CDR2 reads SVGIG (reference sequence). This TCR was sampled from a human donor. V and J are TRBV30 and TRBJ1-3; maybe TRBD1 (5 bases). Material: thymocytes. The CDR3 nucleotides read TGTGCCTGGAGTGTACTGGGGCTGGAGTCTGGAAACACCATATATTTT. The encoded protein is CAWSVLGLESGNTIYF.